This record covers a single T cell receptor (beta chain). The antigen is undetermined. The sample is drawn from a study of CD8 T cells in Susac syndrome. CD8+ and CD4+ T cells circulating in blood were sequenced for TCR beta. The authors negatively isolated CD8+ and CD4+ T cells and FACS-enriched TEMRA cells. The RNA, 0.5 to 1 ug, was put through reverse transcription using random hexamers. With immunoSEQ multiplex PCR, TCR beta CDR3 was amplified across 54 Vbeta and 13 Jbeta. TCRdb reprocessed the immunoSEQ multiplex PCR reads with MiXCR, giving one entry per CDR3 protein. The table has under 300,000 distinct CDR3 sequences, about 96% seen once; the top ten hold 0.1%. Trimming removed 6 bases from V and 9 bases from J, with 15 bases in between. The CDR3 has 13 amino acids. In germline, CDR1 is MDHEN, CDR2 SYDVKM. The study's findings and limits: It was acknowledged in the study that its TCR sequencing and HLA analysis involved a relatively small number of individuals.

The V call is TRBV28, the J call TRBJ2-4; D unresolved. This TCR derives from a human donor with Susac syndrome. Sequenced material: CD4+ T cells from PBMCs. The CDR3 nucleotides are TGTGCCAGCAGCACACCGCGACTTGTCATTCAGTACTTC. Translation gives CASSTPRLVIQYF.